A selection of T cell receptor beta chains follows, all from one sample in a study of PD-1 blockade in classical Hodgkin lymphoma. Here immunoSEQ multiplex PCR was the method, and the copy in TCRdb shows in-frame clones only, minus some. The data show approximately 45,000 clones, around two thirds seen once. The source was peripheral blood mononuclear cells (PBMCs), collected before the fourth cycle of nivolumab. Source of these receptors: a human donor with classical Hodgkin lymphoma. Each CDR3 is given without its conserved first and last residue. The order of the fields is CDR3 protein, V gene, D gene, J gene. A D gene is named only where the DNA matches it firmly.

ASSPGGFTGELF TRBV9 NA TRBJ2-2
ASSPVGTKNIQY TRBV7-9 NA TRBJ2-4
AISLQGSYNSPLH TRBV10-3 NA TRBJ1-6
AISERQSPSNQPQH TRBV10-3 NA TRBJ1-5
ASLAGLTDTQY TRBV28 NA TRBJ2-3
ASSLSTGSNYGYT TRBV5-6 NA TRBJ1-2
ASSLAAQGNSPLH TRBV7-7 NA TRBJ1-6
ASSPGTLEGKETQY TRBV5-8 NA TRBJ2-5
ASSFRVGTEAF TRBV7-2 NA TRBJ1-1
ASGGQRDPEAF TRBV6-5 NA TRBJ1-1
ASSQEPAPKTGELF TRBV4-2 NA TRBJ2-2
APRGPGINNEQF TRBV6-1 TRBD1 TRBJ2-1
ASSRTGTDGEQY TRBV18 TRBD1 TRBJ2-7
ASSLGSSGANVLT TRBV5-4 NA TRBJ2-6
ASSPRQAVGDTEAF TRBV5-6 NA TRBJ1-1
ASTDQGLGSNEQY TRBV5-8 NA TRBJ2-7
ASSQGYSGGHGGSTDTQY TRBV4-3 TRBD2 TRBJ2-3
ASRRTGTEHYGYT TRBV5-8 NA TRBJ1-2
ASSLVRSGGQETQY TRBV11-2 TRBD2 TRBJ2-5
ASSFRASGRGEKLF TRBV27 NA TRBJ1-4
ASSHRTGANEQY TRBV2 TRBD1 TRBJ2-7
ASSQEKGLRPGTDTQY TRBV4-1 NA TRBJ2-3
ASSFLSTPGNTIY TRBV11-3 NA TRBJ1-3
ASSPETGETYEQY TRBV7-2 TRBD1 TRBJ2-7
ASSPTGASEAF TRBV18 NA TRBJ1-1
ASSRLSGLETQY TRBV14 NA TRBJ2-5
ASLLQGEDEKLF TRBV2 TRBD1 TRBJ1-4
ASSRPFYEQY TRBV2 NA TRBJ2-7
ASRAAQGKETQY TRBV5-1 NA TRBJ2-5
AWSRQGYNYGYT TRBV30 TRBD1 TRBJ1-2
ASSPRRLGADTQY TRBV19 NA TRBJ2-3
ASSISQPREKLF TRBV19 NA TRBJ1-4
ASSELGQNQETQY TRBV2 TRBD1 TRBJ2-5
ASSQVDSMNTEAF TRBV4-3 NA TRBJ1-1
ASSLATGAVTDTQY TRBV5-1 NA TRBJ2-3
ASSKRVPNQPQH TRBV21-1 NA TRBJ1-5
ASSLPGTSYEQY TRBV28 NA TRBJ2-7
ASSSDGGYT TRBV5-4 NA TRBJ1-2
ASSFLPGTGVGKPQH TRBV28 TRBD1 TRBJ1-5
AWSPRDRGYNEQF TRBV30 TRBD1 TRBJ2-1
SVDSFGTDTQY TRBV29-1 NA TRBJ2-3
ASSLEGQHQPQH TRBV27 NA TRBJ1-5
ASSQDLGTSMTQY TRBV14 TRBD2 TRBJ2-5
ASSYSPGGREKLF TRBV6-5 NA TRBJ1-4
ASSQEILAGVPNEQF TRBV14 TRBD2 TRBJ2-1
ASSFGQGNPANEKLF TRBV7-9 TRBD1 TRBJ1-4
ASSQSIRYEQY TRBV4-1 NA TRBJ2-7
SAREMGGGE TRBV20-1 TRBD2 TRBJ2-3
ASSHFPEGSYEQY TRBV5-8 NA TRBJ2-7
ASSEDSGNTGELF TRBV2 NA TRBJ2-2
ASTRQTNTGELF TRBV11-2 NA TRBJ2-2
ASSHGTSGGAVDTQY TRBV11-2 TRBD2 TRBJ2-3
AWSGGSRDEQY TRBV30 TRBD2 TRBJ2-7
ASQLGTPYNEQF TRBV30 NA TRBJ2-1
ASSVRGLGANVLT TRBV6-5 NA TRBJ2-6
ASRSRYNSPLH TRBV10-2 NA TRBJ1-6
ASSLGAGPRTEAF TRBV28 NA TRBJ1-1
ASSQTRGEKLF TRBV4-1 NA TRBJ1-4
ASSLVGSYEQY TRBV27 NA TRBJ2-7
ASSPGTNQETQY TRBV7-6 TRBD2 TRBJ2-5